The 4 T cell receptor beta chains in this list originate from one sample, sequenced in a study of beta chain features in type 1 diabetes. The study reverse transcribed the entire isolated RNA, so it sequenced expressed TCRB transcripts. Sequenced by immunoSEQ multiplex PCR; TCRdb stores in-frame clones only, minus some. Of around 300,000 clones listed, roughly 15% are singletons. What was sequenced was central memory CD4+ T cells from blood. The receptors originated from a young man in good health.

This clone appeared many times. This chain links TRBV19 with TRBJ2-4; TRBD2 matches at 11 bases. The germline V gene has CDR1 LNHDA and CDR2 SQIVND (reference sequence). V lost 6 bases, J lost 7 bases, and 5 bases stayed unmatched. The CDR3 runs 14 residues. For the CDR3, the DNA is TGTGCCAGTAGGGCATCTAGCGGGAGGAACATTCAGTACTTC. It translates to CASRASSGRNIQYF.

The chain uses TRBV27 and TRBJ2-2; TRBD2 is a possible D gene (5 bases). CDR1 is MNHEY, CDR2 SMNVEV, per germline (reference sequence). With 3 bases removed from V and 5 bases from J, the gap between germline ends came to 13 bases. The CDR3 length is 15 residues. CDR3 sequence: CASSLRAVATGELFF. The CDR3 nucleotides are TGTGCCAGCAGTTTGAGGGCAGTGGCGACCGGGGAGCTGTTTTTT.

V usage is TRBV9 and J usage is TRBJ2-5; D remains unclear. Per germline, CDR1 SGDLS and CDR2 YYNGEE. CDR3 length: 14 amino acids. The ends were cut back, 0 bases at V and 2 bases at J, with 8 bases in the middle. CDR3 sequence reads: CASSVARGQETQYF. CDR3 nucleotides: TGTGCCAGCAGCGTAGCCCGCGGACAAGAGACCCAGTACTTC.

The chain couples TRBV6-6 to TRBJ1-5, with D perhaps TRBD1 (5 bases). CDR1 and CDR2 (germline): MNHNY, SVGAGI (reference sequence). This CDR3 spans 15 amino acids. The ends were cut back, 0 bases at V and 4 bases at J, with 10 bases in the middle. The CDR3 DNA sequence: TGTGCCAGCAGTTACTCGGCGACAGCAAATCAGCCCCAGCATTTT. It translates to CASSYSATANQPQHF.